This T cell receptor (beta chain) was captured in a study of T cells in Graves' hyperthyroidism and ophthalmopathy. The CDR3 extends over 11 amino acids. The V gene's germline CDR1 is MNHNS and CDR2 SASEGT. V was shortened by 9 bases and J by 7 bases, with 9 bases between the two germline ends. Study results and caveats: The majority of expanded thyroid clonotypes above 0.001 also appeared in blood.

As regards this clonotype: Antigen unknown.

RNA transcripts gave rise to amplified TCR beta CDR3 regions. HTBI primers drove first-round RT-PCR of the TCR CDR3. TCRdb recomputed calls from the multiplex PCR reads with MiXCR, one row per CDR3 protein. The sample consists of more than 450,000 distinct CDR3 sequences, about 20% of them appearing once. Criteria for exclusion of patients were uncontrolled infection, other autoimmune disease, pregnancy or lactation. The PBMCs had their origin in 10 ml of fresh peripheral blood. The source is a man aged 40-50 years with Graves' ophthalmopathy. V is TRBV6-1 and J is TRBJ2-2; unclear D gene. The sample comprised blood. CDR3 region: CARLMVGELFF. The CDR3 nucleotides are TGTGCCAGGCTCATGGTCGGGGAGCTGTTTTTT.